This TCR beta chain was profiled in a study of human T cells and chemical hapten exposure. Study details: The study lasted roughly 26 weeks, and patients were dosed weekly with diphenylcyclopropenone on the scalp throughout. Affected patients, primarily female, had alopecia areata, totalis or universalis. How much TCR each sample yielded varied, mostly because pooled library volumes differed slightly. Broader study findings: Once DPC sensitization occurred, TCRs above 1 in 1000 frequency showed no change.

Remarks on this clonotype: Its antigen is currently unknown.

Time point specified: pre-sensitization, week 0. Treatment indicated: therapeutic diphenylcyclopropenone sensitization with weekly scalp DPC. TCRdb re-derived calls from the RACE reads in MiXCR, one entry per CDR3 protein. Seen here are some 300,000 distinct CDR3 sequences, 5.5% observed once, and the top ten hold over 6.5%. The receptor comes from a woman aged 18-30 years with alopecia areata. Some clones in this sample may be carry-over from other donors' samples. Source: whole blood, taken in connection with sensitization to the hapten diphenylcyclopropenone (DPC).

CDR3 DNA: TGTGCCAGCAGCCAAGAGGGGACCTACGAGCAGTACTTC. Its protein is CASSQEGTYEQYF. The chain is built from TRBV3-1 and TRBJ2-7; D is ambiguous. Germline assignment: CDR1 LGHDT and CDR2 YNNKEL (reference sequence). V was cut by 0 bases and J by 2 bases, with 5 bases left in between. The CDR3 loop spans 13 amino acids.